A selection of T cell receptor beta chains follows, all from one sample in a study of PD-1 blockade in classical Hodgkin lymphoma. Here immunoSEQ multiplex PCR was the method, and the copy in TCRdb shows in-frame clones only, minus some. The sample has about 31,000 clones; 81% are singletons. The source material was peripheral blood mononuclear cells (PBMCs), sampled before the fourth cycle of nivolumab. The receptors derive from a human donor with classical Hodgkin lymphoma. Both conserved end residues are part of each CDR3. A D gene is named only where the DNA matches it firmly. The listing skips clone size in some rows; elsewhere it reads once, few, many or a size class.

v_call: TRBV7-2; j_call: TRBJ2-7; clone_size: -; d_call: TRBD1; cdr3_nt: TGTGCCAGCGCCCGGGACAGGGGATCGGGGTACGAGCAGTACTTC; cdr3_aa: CASARDRGSGYEQYF
v_call: TRBV6-6; j_call: TRBJ1-2; clone_size: -; d_call: -; cdr3_nt: TGTGCCAGCATCCCCCTCCGGGCAGGTCATGGCTACACCTTC; cdr3_aa: CASIPLRAGHGYTF
v_call: TRBV5-1; j_call: TRBJ2-3; clone_size: -; d_call: -; cdr3_nt: TGCGCCAGCAGCTTGGACAGGGCTCGCGATACGCAGTATTTT; cdr3_aa: CASSLDRARDTQYF
v_call: TRBV9; j_call: TRBJ2-3; clone_size: -; d_call: -; cdr3_nt: TGTGCCAGCAGCCCCCGGGACTGGAGCACAGATACGCAGTATTTT; cdr3_aa: CASSPRDWSTDTQYF
v_call: TRBV7-3; j_call: TRBJ1-1; clone_size: -; d_call: -; cdr3_nt: TGTGCCAGCAGCTTAGGGGGCACCACTGAAGCTTTCTTT; cdr3_aa: CASSLGGTTEAFF
v_call: TRBV7-2; j_call: TRBJ1-2; clone_size: -; d_call: -; cdr3_nt: TGTGCCAGCAGCTTAGTCTTGGGACATCCTAACTATGGCTACACCTTC; cdr3_aa: CASSLVLGHPNYGYTF
v_call: TRBV5-5; j_call: TRBJ1-1; clone_size: -; d_call: TRBD1; cdr3_nt: TGTGCCAGCAGTTTTGGACAGGGGGCATTGTACACTGAAGCTTTCTTT; cdr3_aa: CASSFGQGALYTEAFF
v_call: TRBV4-2; j_call: TRBJ2-4; clone_size: -; d_call: TRBD2; cdr3_nt: TGTGCCAGCAGCCAAGAAGGGAGGGGCAGCCAAGCCAAAAACATTCAGTACTTC; cdr3_aa: CASSQEGRGSQAKNIQYF
v_call: TRBV2; j_call: TRBJ2-7; clone_size: -; d_call: -; cdr3_nt: TGTGCCAGCAGACCGGCAGCGGTAGACTCCTACGAGCAGTACTTC; cdr3_aa: CASRPAAVDSYEQYF
v_call: TRBV9; j_call: TRBJ2-1; clone_size: -; d_call: TRBD2; cdr3_nt: TGTGCCAGCAGCTGGACTAGCGGTTACAATGAGCAGTTCTTC; cdr3_aa: CASSWTSGYNEQFF
v_call: TRBV12-2; j_call: TRBJ1-2; clone_size: -; d_call: -; cdr3_nt: TGTGCAAGTCGCACCAGGAGTCAGGAGGATGGCTACACCTTC; cdr3_aa: CASRTRSQEDGYTF
v_call: TRBV7-8; j_call: TRBJ2-7; clone_size: -; d_call: TRBD2; cdr3_nt: TGTGCCAGCAGAAGTAGCGGGACCTACGAGCAGTACTTC; cdr3_aa: CASRSSGTYEQYF
v_call: TRBV6-5; j_call: TRBJ1-4; clone_size: -; d_call: -; cdr3_nt: TGTGCCAGCAGTAGGGACACCTATAATGAAAAACTGTTTTTT; cdr3_aa: CASSRDTYNEKLFF
v_call: TRBV4-2; j_call: TRBJ1-6; clone_size: -; d_call: -; cdr3_nt: TGTGCCAGCAGCCAAGGTCTAACACCCCTCCACTTT; cdr3_aa: CASSQGLTPLHF
v_call: TRBV28; j_call: TRBJ1-5; clone_size: -; d_call: -; cdr3_nt: TGTGCCAGCAGTTTATCAGTGGGGAATCAGCCCCAGCATTTT; cdr3_aa: CASSLSVGNQPQHF
v_call: TRBV6-1; j_call: TRBJ1-6; clone_size: once; d_call: -; cdr3_nt: TGTGCCAGCATTTCAGGGATAAGGGGTTCACCCCTCCACTTT; cdr3_aa: CASISGIRGSPLHF
v_call: TRBV2; j_call: TRBJ1-4; clone_size: few; d_call: TRBD1; cdr3_nt: TGTGCCAGCAGTGATCGGGACAGGGCGCCGACTAATGAAAAACTGTTTTTT; cdr3_aa: CASSDRDRAPTNEKLFF
v_call: TRBV5-1; j_call: TRBJ2-3; clone_size: -; d_call: TRBD2; cdr3_nt: TGCGCCAGCAGCTTGGCCGTAGCGGGGGGTTCGGATACGCAGTATTTT; cdr3_aa: CASSLAVAGGSDTQYF
v_call: TRBV7-9; j_call: TRBJ1-1; clone_size: -; d_call: -; cdr3_nt: TGTGCCAGCAGCTTAGTAAGGGGCAGGAACACTGAAGCTTTCTTT; cdr3_aa: CASSLVRGRNTEAFF
v_call: TRBV6-1; j_call: TRBJ1-5; clone_size: -; d_call: -; cdr3_nt: TGTGCCAGCATTCAGGGAGGAGCGGGCAATCAGCCCCAGCATTTT; cdr3_aa: CASIQGGAGNQPQHF
v_call: TRBV5-1; j_call: TRBJ2-5; clone_size: once; d_call: -; cdr3_nt: TGCGCCAGCAGTACTCCGGGTGAAGAGACCCAGTACTTC; cdr3_aa: CASSTPGEETQYF
v_call: TRBV9; j_call: TRBJ2-3; clone_size: few; d_call: TRBD2; cdr3_nt: TGTGCCAGCACCGTCGCTAGCGGGGGGGACACAGATACGCAGTATTTT; cdr3_aa: CASTVASGGDTDTQYF
v_call: TRBV19; j_call: TRBJ2-3; clone_size: -; d_call: TRBD1; cdr3_nt: TGTGCCAGTAGGGATCTGGGCAGGGGGAAGGCAGATACGCAGTATTTT; cdr3_aa: CASRDLGRGKADTQYF
v_call: TRBV4-1; j_call: TRBJ1-4; clone_size: -; d_call: -; cdr3_nt: TGCGCCAGCAGGCACTCCGGTTCGGGGGGCGAAAAACTGTTTTTT; cdr3_aa: CASRHSGSGGEKLFF
v_call: TRBV4-3; j_call: TRBJ1-5; clone_size: -; d_call: TRBD1; cdr3_nt: TGCGCCAGCAGCCATGACAGGGGCGGCAATCAGCCCCAGCATTTT; cdr3_aa: CASSHDRGGNQPQHF
v_call: TRBV9; j_call: TRBJ2-2; clone_size: -; d_call: -; cdr3_nt: TGTGCCAGCACCACCGACCTCACCGGGGAGCTGTTTTTT; cdr3_aa: CASTTDLTGELFF
v_call: TRBV9; j_call: TRBJ1-1; clone_size: -; d_call: -; cdr3_nt: TGTGCCAGCAGCGGGCAGCTGAACACTGAAGCTTTCTTT; cdr3_aa: CASSGQLNTEAFF
v_call: TRBV6-5; j_call: TRBJ2-2; clone_size: -; d_call: -; cdr3_nt: TGTGCCAGCAGTCGACATTCAGGGGATACCGGGGAGCTGTTTTTT; cdr3_aa: CASSRHSGDTGELFF
v_call: TRBV7-9; j_call: TRBJ1-1; clone_size: -; d_call: -; cdr3_nt: TGTGCCAGCAGCTTATTCATGAACACTGAAGCTTTCTTT; cdr3_aa: CASSLFMNTEAFF
v_call: TRBV29-1; j_call: TRBJ1-3; clone_size: once; d_call: -; cdr3_nt: TGCAGCGTTGGTATGGGGGTTGCTGGAAACACCATATATTTT; cdr3_aa: CSVGMGVAGNTIYF
v_call: TRBV14; j_call: TRBJ1-1; clone_size: -; d_call: TRBD1; cdr3_nt: TGTGCCAGCAGACCCAGGGGGCGAACTGAAGCTTTCTTT; cdr3_aa: CASRPRGRTEAFF
v_call: TRBV9; j_call: TRBJ1-6; clone_size: -; d_call: TRBD1; cdr3_nt: TGTGCCAGCAGCTCTCGACAGGGGGTGAATTCACCCCTCCACTTT; cdr3_aa: CASSSRQGVNSPLHF
v_call: TRBV5-1; j_call: TRBJ1-1; clone_size: -; d_call: -; cdr3_nt: TGCGCCAGCAGCTTGGTTCGGGGGAACACTGAAGCTTTCTTT; cdr3_aa: CASSLVRGNTEAFF
v_call: TRBV7-6; j_call: TRBJ2-6; clone_size: -; d_call: -; cdr3_nt: TGTGCCAGCAGCTTAGAGGCCGGGGCCAACGTCCTGACTTTC; cdr3_aa: CASSLEAGANVLTF
v_call: TRBV7-9; j_call: TRBJ2-6; clone_size: -; d_call: -; cdr3_nt: TGTGCCAGCAGCCTAGTGGGGGCCAACGTCCTGACTTTC; cdr3_aa: CASSLVGANVLTF